This TCR beta chain comes out of a study of response to subunit inactivated influenza vaccine. Broader study findings: It was the authors' suggestion that each seasonal influenza vaccination recruits few new T cells.

Notes on this clonotype: The antigen is undetermined.

CDR1 and CDR2 (germline): MNHEY, SVGEGT. V lost 5 bases to trimming and J lost 1 base, with 15 bases between them. CDR3 length: 15 amino acids. TCRdb re-called the RT-PCR reads through MiXCR, storing one row per CDR3 protein. Of a few hundred thousand distinct CDR3 sequences in the sample, 21% were seen once. Specimen: PBMCs from blood, collected approximately 20 months after vaccination. The sequence derives from a man between 50 and 69 years old who received an inactivated influenza vaccine. This sequence joins TRBV6-2 or TRBV6-3 and TRBJ2-7; D possibly corresponds to TRBD2 (6 bases). CDR3 nucleotides: TGTGCCAGCAGTAACCCCCCCGGGGGTTCCTACGAGCAGTACTTC. As protein: CASSNPPGGSYEQYF.